Shown below are 13 T cell receptor beta chains from a single sample sequenced in a study of shared clonotypes between healthy human individuals. The data were produced by immunoSEQ multiplex PCR, yet TCRdb's version contains in-frame clones alone and is incomplete. This table has 2 million to 2.5 million clones, approximately 90% appearing once. Material: naive CD4+ T cells from PBMCs. Subset given: CD45RA+ positively selected. The receptors stem from a man younger than 35 in good health. Some clones in this sample may be carry-over from other donors' samples.

The rearrangement links TRBV7-2 to TRBJ1-2, with a possible D match to TRBD1 (6 bases). Per the germline V gene, CDR1 is SGHTA and CDR2 is FQGNSA. This CDR3 is built from 16 residues. The ends were cut back, 3 bases at V and 2 bases at J, with 16 bases in the middle. CDR3 DNA sequence: TGTGCCAGCAGCTTTGGGGTCGGGGGGCAGAACTATGGCTACACCTTC. Translation: CASSFGVGGQNYGYTF. Together with reference TRBV7-2 and TRBJ1-2, the CDR3 gives the full variable domain: GAGVSQSPSNKVTEKGKDVELRCDPISGHTALYWYRQSLGQGLEFLIYFQGNSAPDKSGLPSDRFSAERTGGSVSTLTIQRTQQEDSAVYLCASSFGVGGQNYGYTFGSGTRLTVV.

The chain recombines TRBV18 with TRBJ2-2, with 7 bases identical to TRBD2. V dropped 4 bases and J dropped 4; count of bases not matched to a gene: 3. This CDR3 is 14 amino acids long. Germline CDR1 is KGHSH and CDR2 is LQKENI. This CDR3 reads CASSRWEGTGELFF. In DNA form, the CDR3 reads TGTGCCAGCTCACGTTGGGAGGGCACCGGGGAGCTGTTTTTT.

This chain joins TRBV30 and TRBJ2-1; 8 positions match TRBD2. Germline loops: CDR1 GTSNPN, CDR2 SVGIG (reference sequence). The CDR3 spans 17 residues. V lost 3 bases to trimming and J lost 4 bases; unmatched junction nucleotides: 14. CDR3 bases: TGTGCCTGGAGAAACCAAGAGTCCCAGCGGGGGTACAATGAGCAGTTCTTC. It specifies CAWRNQESQRGYNEQFF. Filled out from reference TRBV30 and TRBJ2-1, the complete variable domain reads SQTIHQWPATLVQPVGSPLSLECTVEGTSNPNLYWYRQAAGRGLQLLFYSVGIGQISSEVPQNLSASRPQDRQFILSSKKLLLSDSGFYLCAWRNQESQRGYNEQFFGPGTRLTVL.

The chain carries TRBV13 and TRBJ2-7, with D uncertain. Germline assignment: CDR1 PRHDT and CDR2 FYEKMQ (reference sequence). V was shortened by 2 bases and J by 3 bases, with 11 bases between the two germline ends. CDR3 length equals 14 residues. CDR3 bases: TGTGCCAGCAGCTTAAGTAGGGTTAACTACGAGCAGTACTTC. Amino acids: CASSLSRVNYEQYF. Filled out from reference TRBV13 and TRBJ2-7, the complete variable domain reads AAGVIQSPRHLIKEKRETATLKCYPIPRHDTVYWYQQGPGQDPQFLISFYEKMQSDKGSIPDRFSAQQFSDYHSELNMSSLELGDSALYFCASSLSRVNYEQYFGPGTRLTVT.

This chain uses TRBV30 with TRBJ2-7, with D perhaps assigned TRBD1 or TRBD2 (5 bases each). V lost 3 bases to trimming and J lost 5 bases, with 14 bases between them. The CDR3 is 13 residues long. Germline V CDR1 and CDR2: GTSNPN, SVGIG (reference sequence). The CDR3 here is CAWSGTARHEQYF. DNA for the CDR3: TGTGCCTGGAGCGGGACCGCCAGGCACGAGCAGTACTTC. The variable domain in full, with the rest retrieved from reference TRBV30 and TRBJ2-7, is SQTIHQWPATLVQPVGSPLSLECTVEGTSNPNLYWYRQAAGRGLQLLFYSVGIGQISSEVPQNLSASRPQDRQFILSSKKLLLSDSGFYLCAWSGTARHEQYFGPGTRLTVT.

As to this clone: Other DNA sequences of this sample code for an identical CDR3. The chain links TRBV6-1 to TRBJ1-2; possibly TRBD1 for D (6 bases). In germline, CDR1 is MNHNS, CDR2 SASEGT. V gave up 6 bases and J gave up 3 bases, with 11 bases separating them. This CDR3 has 13 residues. The CDR3 DNA follows: TGTGCCAGCAGCCGAGGGGGGGACTATGGCTACACCTTC. Its translation: CASSRGGDYGYTF.

J is TRBJ1-2 and V is TRBV28, with unresolved D. Germline CDR1 and CDR2: MDHEN and SYDVKM. V lost 4 bases to trimming and J lost 5 bases, with 8 bases between them. The length of the CDR3 is 12 residues. The CDR3 nucleotides read TGTGCCAGCAGTTCGACATCTTATGGCTACACCTTC. It encodes CASSSTSYGYTF.

The chain employs TRBV4-2 and TRBJ1-4; D may be TRBD1 (6 bases). This CDR3 comprises 19 residues. CDR1 is LGHNA and CDR2 is YNFKEQ in the germline V gene. Trimming removed 0 bases from V and 3 bases from J, with 20 bases in between. This CDR3 reads CASSQDPVVPGTPNEKLFF. In DNA form, the CDR3 reads TGTGCCAGCAGCCAAGATCCCGTGGTCCCGGGGACACCTAATGAAAAACTGTTTTTT.

This clone has just a few counts. Different DNA sequences within this sample yield the same CDR3. The chain links TRBV5-1 to TRBJ1-1, with D perhaps matching TRBD1 (5 bases). V shed 2 bases and J shed 4 bases, with 6 bases lying between them. This CDR3 contains 12 residues. Germline CDR1 SGHRS, CDR2 YFSETQ. DNA for the CDR3: TGCGCCAGCAGCTTCGGGGGCACTGAAGCTTTCTTT. Translating it yields CASSFGGTEAFF.

The CDR3 nucleotides are TGTGCCATCAGTGAGGCTGCCCAGGAGACCCAGTACTTC. Translated: CAISEAAQETQYF. V gene TRBV10-3 combines with J gene TRBJ2-5; the D is unclear. Germline values: CDR1 ENHRY, CDR2 SYGVKD. The V end was cut by 2 bases, the J end by 5 bases, with 9 bases between. The CDR3 has 13 residues.

The V and J genes are TRBV10-3 and TRBJ2-7, with TRBD2 matching 9 bases. V shed 3 bases and J 3 bases; nucleotides not matched to a gene: 9. The germline CDR1 and CDR2 sequences are ENHRY and SYGVKD. The CDR3 totals 16 residues. CDR3 coding DNA: TGTGCCATCAGTGACCCCAGCGGGAGGACCCTCTACGAGCAGTACTTC. Its protein is CAISDPSGRTLYEQYF.

This sequence joins TRBV5-1 and TRBJ2-2; 10 bases match TRBD1. The germline gives CDR1 SGHRS, CDR2 YFSETQ. The CDR3 has 17 residues. V was pared by 0 bases and J by 4 bases, with 6 bases of the junction left unmatched. CDR3 protein: CASSLARGQGFTGELFF. CDR3 DNA: TGCGCCAGCAGCTTGGCTCGGGGACAGGGGTTCACCGGGGAGCTGTTTTTT.

Concerning this clone itself: At one end, the junction sequence differs from germline, possibly due to a read error. V usage is TRBV29-1 and J usage is TRBJ2-2; possibly TRBD1 for D (6 bases). Germline loops: CDR1 SQVTM, CDR2 ANQGSEA. The CDR3 is 14 amino acids. CDR3: CSVEGQTNTGELFF. The CDR3 bases are TGCAGCGTCGAAGGACAGACGAACACCGGGGAGCTGTTTTTT.